The 30 T cell receptor beta chains below were found in one sample sequenced in a study of cytomegalovirus exposure and HLA in healthy donors. Generated by immunoSEQ multiplex PCR, the TCRdb table keeps only in-frame clones and is missing some. The data contain approximately 220,000 clones, around nine tenths of them singletons. Sequencing was done on a sample of PBMCs. Receptors originate from a woman under 30 in good health and CMV-seronegative.

The chain joins TRBV2 to TRBJ2-2, with D tentatively TRBD2 (6 bases). V lost 6 bases and J 2 bases, leaving 16 bases between the germline ends. The CDR3 runs 16 residues. Germline assignment: CDR1 SNHLY and CDR2 FYNNEI. CDR3 sequence (DNA): TGTGCCAGCAGGAAGGGAGTAGCGGCTAACACCGGGGAGCTGTTTTTT. Its translation is CASRKGVAANTGELFF. Drawing the rest from reference TRBV2 and TRBJ2-2, the complete variable domain is EPEVTQTPSHQVTQMGQEVILRCVPISNHLYFYWYRQILGQKVEFLVSFYNNEISEKSEIFDDQFSVERPDGSNFTLKIRSTKLEDSAMYFCASRKGVAANTGELFFGEGSRLTVL.

This chain joins TRBV29-1 and TRBJ1-1; D gene uncertain. Deletions cut 7 bases from V and 13 bases from J, with 19 bases between. Germline V gives CDR1 SQVTM, CDR2 ANQGSEA. CDR3 size: 11 residues. The CDR3 reads CSGGRIGTVFF. In DNA form, the CDR3 reads TGCAGCGGAGGGAGGATCGGAACGGTTTTCTTT. Full variable domain (outside the CDR3, taken from reference TRBV29-1 and TRBJ1-1): SAVISQKPSRDICQRGTSLTIQCQVDSQVTMMFWYRQQPGQSLTLIATANQGSEATYESGFVIDKFPISRPNLTFSTLTVSNMSPEDSSIYLCSGGRIGTVFFGQGTRLTVV.

The chain combines TRBV9 with TRBJ1-2; maybe TRBD1 (6 bases). The germline CDR1 and CDR2 sequences are SGDLS and YYNGEE. V lost 0 bases and J lost 4, with 13 bases in between. The CDR3 totals 15 residues. CDR3 protein: CASSVEGEGTYGYTF. The CDR3 region has the DNA TGTGCCAGCAGCGTAGAGGGGGAGGGGACCTATGGCTACACCTTC. Using reference TRBV9 and TRBJ1-2 for the parts outside the CDR3, the full variable domain is DSGVTQTPKHLITATGQRVTLRCSPRSGDLSVYWYQQSLDQGLQFLIQYYNGEERAKGNILERFSAQQFPDLHSELNLSSLELGDSALYFCASSVEGEGTYGYTFGSGTRLTVV.

The rearrangement uses TRBV5-1 and TRBJ2-3, with D perhaps matching TRBD1 (6 bases). The CDR3 is 15 amino acids. The germline V gene encodes CDR1 SGHRS and CDR2 YFSETQ. Between the trimmed V and J ends, which lost 4 bases and 0 bases, there was a span of 12 bases. The CDR3 DNA follows: TGCGCCAGCAGCCCATGGACAGAAAGCACAGATACGCAGTATTTT. Its translation: CASSPWTESTDTQYF.

The J gene is TRBJ2-1, the V gene TRBV10-3; D is perhaps TRBD2 (6 bases). The V gene's germline CDR1 is ENHRY and CDR2 SYGVKD. The CDR3 is made up of 15 amino acids. Deletions cut 0 bases from V and 10 bases from J, with 16 bases between. Here the CDR3 DNA reads TGTGCCATCAGTGAGTCAACTAGCATTGGGGGGGAGCAGTTCTTC. Translated: CAISESTSIGGEQFF.

For the CDR3, the DNA is TGTGCCAGCAGCCGTGGACAGGGCGAGAAAGCTTTCTTT. Protein product: CASSRGQGEKAFF. The chain couples TRBV11-3 to TRBJ1-1, with 8 bases fitting TRBD1. This CDR3 comprises 13 residues. The ends lost 5 bases at V and 9 bases at J; junction bases unmatched: 8. The germline V gene encodes CDR1 SGHNT and CDR2 YENEEA.

The chain is built from TRBV9 and TRBJ2-2; 10 bases map to TRBD2. V was clipped by 0 bases and J by 7 bases; unmatched bases: 9. CDR1 is SGDLS and CDR2 is YYNGEE in the germline V gene. CDR3 length: 17 residues. CDR3 sequence (DNA): TGTGCCAGCAGCGTAGGTCTAGCGGGAGTCGTTAACGGGGAGCTGTTTTTT. This gives the protein CASSVGLAGVVNGELFF.

The V gene is TRBV6-1, the J gene TRBJ2-3, with D hard to call. The V and J ends lost 3 bases and 6 bases respectively, with 13 bases between them. The CDR3 is 14 residues long. Germline V gene sequence: CDR1 MNHNS, CDR2 SASEGT. The CDR3 nucleotides are TGTGCCAGCAGTGACCCATGGGCTTTGGATACGCAGTATTTT. Amino acid sequence: CASSDPWALDTQYF.

CDR3 nucleotide sequence: TGTGCCAGCAGCGCGTACGGGGAGGGTCAGCCCCAGCATTTT. Its protein product is CASSAYGEGQPQHF. The chain combines TRBV5-4 with TRBJ1-5; D not certain. With 4 bases removed from V and 6 bases from J, the gap between germline ends came to 14 bases. CDR3 size: 14 residues. Germline-derived CDR1 and CDR2 are SGHNT and YYREEE (reference sequence).

V usage is TRBV18 and J usage is TRBJ2-3, with 7 positions matching TRBD2. Trimming took 6 bases from V and 0 from J; bases not matched to a gene: 9. Germline V gene data show CDR1 as KGHSH and CDR2 as LQKENI. The CDR3 sequence is 16 residues long. CDR3 protein: CASSPQLASSTDTQYF. Here the CDR3 DNA reads TGTGCCAGCTCCCCCCAACTAGCGTCGAGCACAGATACGCAGTATTTT.

The gene calls are TRBV11-3 and TRBJ2-1, with 10 positions matching TRBD1. With 3 bases clipped from V and 0 bases from J, the junction kept 11 bases outside the gene matches. CDR1 is SGHNT and CDR2 is YENEEA in the germline V gene. The CDR3 extends over 19 amino acids. The DNA of the CDR3 is TGTGCCAGCAGCTTCGGGACAGGGGCAGGTGGGGGCTCCTACAATGAGCAGTTCTTC. Its protein is CASSFGTGAGGGSYNEQFF.

V gene TRBV19 combines with J gene TRBJ2-7, with 7 nucleotides matching TRBD2. The CDR3 loop spans 16 amino acids. Germline V gene lookup returns CDR1 LNHDA and CDR2 SQIVND (reference sequence). V lost 8 bases and J lost 2; bases outside the gene matches: 15. This CDR3 reads CASAMRSGIGAYEQYF. The DNA of the CDR3 is TGTGCCAGTGCTATGAGGAGCGGGATCGGGGCCTACGAGCAGTACTTC.

This clone was seen only a few times. V and J are TRBV11-2 and TRBJ2-1; 11 nucleotides match TRBD2. V lost 4 bases and J lost 2; bases outside the gene matches: 4. Germline-derived CDR1 and CDR2 are SGHAT and FQNNGV. The CDR3 loop spans 16 amino acids. CDR3 in amino acids: CASSSYSGRAYNEQFF. The CDR3 DNA follows: TGTGCCAGCAGCTCATATAGCGGGAGGGCCTACAATGAGCAGTTCTTC.

The chain links TRBV29-1 to TRBJ2-1; 7 nucleotides align to TRBD2. The CDR3 spans 13 residues. V lost 7 bases and J lost 8; bases outside the gene matches: 11. Germline-derived CDR1 and CDR2 are SQVTM and ANQGSEA. As DNA, the CDR3 is TGCAGCGGCGGGAGAGGGGCGGTTTATGAGCAGTTCTTC. Translating it yields CSGGRGAVYEQFF.

This clone appeared a single time. The chain recombines TRBV5-6 with TRBJ1-1, with D uncertain. CDR3 length equals 15 residues. V was shortened by 0 bases and J by 4 bases, with 13 bases between the two germline ends. The germline V gene encodes CDR1 SGHDT and CDR2 YYEEEE. CDR3 loop: CASSLDMGGVTEAFF. The CDR3 DNA follows: TGTGCCAGCAGCTTGGATATGGGAGGTGTCACTGAAGCTTTCTTT.

This sequence joins TRBV5-1 and TRBJ2-1; 10 bases map to TRBD2. The CDR3 length is 16 residues. Germline assignment: CDR1 SGHRS and CDR2 YFSETQ. Trimming cost V 0 bases and J 7 bases; bases outside gene matches: 7. DNA of the CDR3: TGCGCCAGCAGCTTGGAAGCTAGCGGGAGATCGAATGAGCAGTTCTTC. Its translation: CASSLEASGRSNEQFF.

This rearrangement joins TRBV30 to TRBJ2-7; possibly TRBD1 for D (5 bases). V was clipped by 4 bases and J by 1 base, with 8 bases between them. CDR3 length equals 12 residues. Germline CDR1 GTSNPN, CDR2 SVGIG (reference sequence). The CDR3 bases are TGTGCCTGGAACCAGGGTTCCTACGAGCAGTACTTC. The encoded protein is CAWNQGSYEQYF.

The chain links TRBV5-4 to TRBJ2-3; D possibly corresponds to TRBD2 (5 bases). The CDR3 runs to 15 residues. V was cut by 0 bases and J by 3 bases, with 11 bases left in between. Per the germline V gene, CDR1 is SGHNT and CDR2 is YYREEE (reference sequence). Here the CDR3 reads CASSLVGGRTDTQYF. The CDR3 DNA sequence: TGTGCCAGCAGCTTGGTCGGCGGGCGGACAGATACGCAGTATTTT.

This sequence joins TRBV7-9 and TRBJ2-7; D remains unclear. This CDR3 has 12 amino acids. Between the trimmed V and J ends, which lost 5 bases and 6 bases, there was a span of 11 bases. CDR1 and CDR2 from the germline V gene are SEHNR and FQNEAQ (reference sequence). The CDR3 is CASSPDWSEQYF. The CDR3 DNA reads TGTGCCAGCAGCCCCGACTGGTCCGAGCAGTACTTC.

A single count supports this clone. The J gene is TRBJ2-6, the V gene TRBV27, with a weak D call TRBD2 (7 bases). V shed 5 bases and J shed 1 base, with 15 bases lying between them. CDR3 size: 17 residues. Germline CDR1 MNHEY, CDR2 SMNVEV (reference sequence). CDR3 loop: CASSGGAVLSGANVLTF. The CDR3 nucleotides read TGTGCCAGCAGTGGGGGGGCAGTACTGTCTGGGGCCAACGTCCTGACTTTC. The full variable domain, completed using reference TRBV27 and TRBJ2-6, is EAQVTQNPRYLITVTGKKLTVTCSQNMNHEYMSWYRQDPGLGLRQIYYSMNVEVTDKGDVPEGYKVSRKEKRNFPLILESPSPNQTSLYFCASSGGAVLSGANVLTFGAGSRLTVL.

The genes are TRBV19 and TRBJ2-7, with TRBD1 matching over 8 bases. CDR3 size: 13 residues. V lost 8 bases to trimming and J lost 2 bases; unmatched junction nucleotides: 5. Germline V gives CDR1 LNHDA, CDR2 SQIVND (reference sequence). Written as DNA, the CDR3 is TGTGCCAGTGGTGACAGGGGCCCCTACGAGCAGTACTTC. It specifies CASGDRGPYEQYF.

J is TRBJ1-5 and V is TRBV2; weak D call: TRBD1 (6 bases). With 8 bases removed from V and 3 bases from J, the gap between germline ends came to 17 bases. This CDR3 contains 15 residues. Per germline, CDR1 SNHLY and CDR2 FYNNEI. The CDR3 loop reads CASREATGLNQPQHF. DNA of the CDR3: TGTGCCAGCCGGGAGGCAACAGGGCTCAATCAGCCCCAGCATTTT. Filled out from reference TRBV2 and TRBJ1-5, the complete variable domain reads EPEVTQTPSHQVTQMGQEVILRCVPISNHLYFYWYRQILGQKVEFLVSFYNNEISEKSEIFDDQFSVERPDGSNFTLKIRSTKLEDSAMYFCASREATGLNQPQHFGDGTRLSIL.

The genes are TRBV11-1 and TRBJ2-5; 7 nucleotides line up with TRBD1. Germline CDR1 SGHAT, CDR2 FQDESV (reference sequence). J lost 2 bases, V lost 4 bases, and 4 bases had no gene match. This CDR3 is 14 amino acids long. CDR3 nucleotides: TGTGCCAGCAGCTGGGGACAGCCACAAGAGACCCAGTACTTC. As protein: CASSWGQPQETQYF.

The chain links TRBV10-1 to TRBJ2-1; 10 nucleotides align to TRBD2. Germline V gene sequence: CDR1 WNHNN, CDR2 SYGVQD (reference sequence). This CDR3 has 15 amino acids. The V segment lost 5 bases and the J segment 2 bases; nucleotides outside the gene matches: 3. CDR3 DNA sequence: TGCGCCAGCAGTTCTAGCGGGAGCCCCTACAATGAGCAGTTCTTC. It yields the protein CASSSSGSPYNEQFF.

The chain links TRBV14 to TRBJ2-1; D gene ambiguous. This CDR3 spans 15 amino acids. Germline V gene sequence: CDR1 SGHDN, CDR2 FVKESK. V lost 0 bases, J lost 5 bases, and 11 bases lay in between. CDR3 sequence reads: CASSQDLGRDNEQFF. The CDR3 DNA sequence: TGTGCCAGCAGCCAAGATCTTGGTCGGGACAATGAGCAGTTCTTC.

The V and J genes are TRBV28 and TRBJ1-2, with 7 bases that match TRBD1. Germline CDR1 and CDR2: MDHEN and SYDVKM. This CDR3 is 14 amino acids long. Trimming removed 6 bases from V and 4 bases from J; junction bases left unmatched: 8. CDR3 DNA sequence: TGTGCCAGCAGGGAGCCGGGACAGACCTATGGCTACACCTTC. Translating gives CASREPGQTYGYTF.

At least ten counts were recorded for this clone. The chain links TRBV6-1 to TRBJ1-5; possible D gene TRBD1, 5 bases. Trimming removed 7 bases at V and 4 bases at J, with 11 bases between. The CDR3 has 13 residues. The germline V gene has CDR1 MNHNS and CDR2 SASEGT. The chain's CDR3 is CASTRQLNQPQHF. The CDR3 DNA reads as TGTGCCAGCACCAGACAGCTTAATCAGCCCCAGCATTTT.

This chain links TRBV15 with TRBJ1-3; 7 bases agree with TRBD1. This CDR3 contains 15 residues. Germline V CDR1 and CDR2: LNHNV, YYDKDF (reference sequence). Trimming took 5 bases from V and 3 from J; bases not matched to a gene: 7. The CDR3 DNA is TGTGCCACCAGCGGACGTACAGGGGTTGGAAACACCATATATTTT. Protein product: CATSGRTGVGNTIYF.

Points on this clone: In the same sample, other DNA sequences code for this CDR3. V gene TRBV10-3 combines with J gene TRBJ1-5; 10 nucleotides line up with TRBD1. Losses at the gene ends were 5 bases for V and 4 bases for J; bases not matched to a gene: 2. The CDR3 is made up of 14 amino acids. Germline loops: CDR1 ENHRY, CDR2 SYGVKD. CDR3 sequence: CAISQDRGNQPQHF. The CDR3 DNA follows: TGTGCCATCAGTCAGGACAGGGGGAATCAGCCCCAGCATTTT.

On this clone itself: The same CDR3 also results from other DNA sequences found in this sample. The V call is TRBV29-1, the J call TRBJ1-3; 9 bases are shared with TRBD1. Germline trimming cut 6 bases from V and 4 bases from J; bases unmatched to any gene: 1. CDR1 SQVTM and CDR2 ANQGSEA come from the germline V gene. There are 12 residues in the CDR3. As DNA, the CDR3 is TGCAGCGTCGGGACAGGGGGAAACACCATATATTTT. This gives the protein CSVGTGGNTIYF.